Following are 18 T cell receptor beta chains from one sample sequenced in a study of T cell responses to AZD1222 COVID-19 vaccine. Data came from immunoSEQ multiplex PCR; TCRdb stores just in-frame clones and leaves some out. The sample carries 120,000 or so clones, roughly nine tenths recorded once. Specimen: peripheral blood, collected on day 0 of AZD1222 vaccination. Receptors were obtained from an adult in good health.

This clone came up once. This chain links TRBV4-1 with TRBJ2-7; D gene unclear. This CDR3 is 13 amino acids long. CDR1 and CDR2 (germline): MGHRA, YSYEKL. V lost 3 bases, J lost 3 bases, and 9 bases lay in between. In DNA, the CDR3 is TGCGCCAGCAGCCATGGGTCATACTACGAGCAGTACTTC. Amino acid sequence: CASSHGSYYEQYF.

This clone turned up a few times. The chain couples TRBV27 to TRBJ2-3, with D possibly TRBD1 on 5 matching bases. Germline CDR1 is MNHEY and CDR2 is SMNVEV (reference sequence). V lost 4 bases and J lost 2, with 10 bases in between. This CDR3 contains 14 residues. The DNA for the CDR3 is TGTGCCAGCAGTTGGGGCGGTCCCACAGATACGCAGTATTTT. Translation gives CASSWGGPTDTQYF.

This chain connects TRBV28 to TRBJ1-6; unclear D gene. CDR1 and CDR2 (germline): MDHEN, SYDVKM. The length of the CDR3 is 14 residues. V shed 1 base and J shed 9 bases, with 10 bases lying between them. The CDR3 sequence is CASSLSRIGSPLHF. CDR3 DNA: TGTGCCAGCAGTTTATCCCGAATCGGTTCACCCCTCCACTTT.

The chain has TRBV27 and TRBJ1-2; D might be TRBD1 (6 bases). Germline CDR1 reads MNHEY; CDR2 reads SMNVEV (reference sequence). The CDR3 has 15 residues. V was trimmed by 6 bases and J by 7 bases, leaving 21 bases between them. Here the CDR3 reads CASSTGTLEGSGYTF. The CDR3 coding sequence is TGTGCCAGCAGCACCGGGACACTCGAGGGCTCTGGCTACACCTTC.

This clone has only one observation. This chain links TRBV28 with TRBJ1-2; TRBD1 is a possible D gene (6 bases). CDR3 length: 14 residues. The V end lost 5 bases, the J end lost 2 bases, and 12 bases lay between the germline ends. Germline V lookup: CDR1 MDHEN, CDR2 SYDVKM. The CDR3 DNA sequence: TGTGCCAGCAGTATTCGGACAGTGAACTATGGCTACACCTTC. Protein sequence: CASSIRTVNYGYTF.

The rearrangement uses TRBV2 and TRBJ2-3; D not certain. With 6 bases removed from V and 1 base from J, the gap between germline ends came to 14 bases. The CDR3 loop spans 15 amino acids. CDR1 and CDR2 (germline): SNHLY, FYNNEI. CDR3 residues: CASRSGRSGTDTQYF. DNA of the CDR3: TGTGCCAGCAGGAGTGGACGTTCAGGCACAGATACGCAGTATTTT.

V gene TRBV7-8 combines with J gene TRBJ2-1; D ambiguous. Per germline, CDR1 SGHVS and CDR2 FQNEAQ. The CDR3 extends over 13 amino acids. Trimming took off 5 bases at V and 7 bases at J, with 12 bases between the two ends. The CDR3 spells CASSPTRTNEQFF. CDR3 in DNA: TGTGCCAGCAGCCCGACCCGGACGAATGAGCAGTTCTTC.

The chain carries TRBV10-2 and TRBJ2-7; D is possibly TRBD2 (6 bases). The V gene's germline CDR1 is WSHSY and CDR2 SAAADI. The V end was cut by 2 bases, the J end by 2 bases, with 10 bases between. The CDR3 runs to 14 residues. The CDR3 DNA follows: TGCGCCAGCAGTGAGACGGGACTCCCCTACGAGCAGTACTTC. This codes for CASSETGLPYEQYF.

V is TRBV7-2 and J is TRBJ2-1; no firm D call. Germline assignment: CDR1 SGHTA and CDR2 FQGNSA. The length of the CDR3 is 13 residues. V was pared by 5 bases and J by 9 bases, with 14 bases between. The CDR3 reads CASSPPATGEQFF. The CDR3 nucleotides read TGTGCCAGCAGCCCCCCGGCCACCGGTGAGCAGTTCTTC.

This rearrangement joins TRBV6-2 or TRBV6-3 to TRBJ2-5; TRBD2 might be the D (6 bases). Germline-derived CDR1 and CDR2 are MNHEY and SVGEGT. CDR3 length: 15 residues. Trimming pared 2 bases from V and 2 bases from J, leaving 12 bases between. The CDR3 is CASSYPRAGQETQYF. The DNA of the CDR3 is TGTGCCAGCAGTTACCCGAGGGCGGGGCAAGAGACCCAGTACTTC.

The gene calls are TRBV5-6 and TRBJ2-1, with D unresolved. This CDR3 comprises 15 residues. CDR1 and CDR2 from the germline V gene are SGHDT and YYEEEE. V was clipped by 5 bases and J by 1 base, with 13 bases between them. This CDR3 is CASSRVSLSYNEQFF. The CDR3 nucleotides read TGTGCCAGCAGTAGGGTTTCTCTTTCCTACAATGAGCAGTTCTTC.

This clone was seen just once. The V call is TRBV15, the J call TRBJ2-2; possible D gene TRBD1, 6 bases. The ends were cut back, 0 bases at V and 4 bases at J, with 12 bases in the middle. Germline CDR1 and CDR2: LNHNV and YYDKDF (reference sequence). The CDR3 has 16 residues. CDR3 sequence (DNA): TGTGCCACCAGCAGAGATATCAGGGGAAGCACCGGGGAGCTGTTTTTT. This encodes CATSRDIRGSTGELFF.

The CDR3 spells CASSLNRGGYQPQHF. CDR3 sequence (DNA): TGTGCCAGCAGTTTAAACAGGGGGGGGTATCAGCCCCAGCATTTT. The chain carries TRBV28 and TRBJ1-5; TRBD1 matches 8 bases. The CDR3 runs 15 residues. Germline V gene data show CDR1 as MDHEN and CDR2 as SYDVKM. Losses at the gene ends were 2 bases for V and 5 bases for J; bases not matched to a gene: 5.

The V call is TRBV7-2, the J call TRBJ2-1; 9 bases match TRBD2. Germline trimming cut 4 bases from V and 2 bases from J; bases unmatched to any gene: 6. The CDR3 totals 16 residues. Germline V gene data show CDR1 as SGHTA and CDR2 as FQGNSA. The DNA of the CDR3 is TGTGCCAGCAGCTCCCAGCGGGGGGATACCTACAATGAGCAGTTCTTC. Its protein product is CASSSQRGDTYNEQFF.

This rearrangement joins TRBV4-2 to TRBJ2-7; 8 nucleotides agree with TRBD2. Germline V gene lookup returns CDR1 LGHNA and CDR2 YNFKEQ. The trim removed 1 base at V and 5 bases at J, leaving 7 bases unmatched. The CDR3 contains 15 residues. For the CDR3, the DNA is TGTGCCAGCAGCCAAGGTGCAGCGGGGGTCGACGAGCAGTACTTC. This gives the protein CASSQGAAGVDEQYF.

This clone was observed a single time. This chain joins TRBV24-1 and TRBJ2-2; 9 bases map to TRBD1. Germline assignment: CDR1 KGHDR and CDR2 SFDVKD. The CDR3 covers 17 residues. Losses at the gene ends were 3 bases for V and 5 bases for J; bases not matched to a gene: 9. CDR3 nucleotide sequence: TGTGCCACCAGTGATACCACCGGGACAGGGAATACCGGGGAGCTGTTTTTT. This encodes CATSDTTGTGNTGELFF.

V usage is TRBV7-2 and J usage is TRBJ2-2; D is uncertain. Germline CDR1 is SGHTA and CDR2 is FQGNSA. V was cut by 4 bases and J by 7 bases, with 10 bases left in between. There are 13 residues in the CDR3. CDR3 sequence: CASSSPYRGELFF. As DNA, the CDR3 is TGTGCCAGCAGCTCACCCTATCGCGGGGAGCTGTTTTTT.

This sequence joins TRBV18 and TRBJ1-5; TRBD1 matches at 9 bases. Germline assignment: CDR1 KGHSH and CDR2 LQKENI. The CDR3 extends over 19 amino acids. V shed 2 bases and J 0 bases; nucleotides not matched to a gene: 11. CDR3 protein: CASSPGDRAIDHSNQPQHF. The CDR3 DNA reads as TGTGCCAGCTCACCAGGGGACAGGGCCATCGACCATAGCAATCAGCCCCAGCATTTT.